The clone carrying this T cell receptor beta chain was picked up many times. The antigen is not known. V gave up 1 base and J gave up 6 bases, with 7 bases separating them. The CDR3 is 13 residues long. Germline V lookup: CDR1 SGHDN, CDR2 FVKESK. TCRdb re-called the RACE reads with MiXCR, one entry per CDR3 protein. The sample holds more than 85,000 distinct CDR3 sequences; 8.5% are singletons and the top ten take about 2.5%. Time point reported: pre-sensitization, week 0. The sample's treatment: therapeutic diphenylcyclopropenone sensitization with weekly scalp DPC. Ahead of applying each patch test, blood was sampled. Donors were 18 to 70-year-old alopecia patients suitable for DPC. The data were obtained in a study of human T cells and chemical hapten exposure. General observations from the study: The study found that DPC sensitization did not change TCRs above 1 in 1000 frequency.

This sequence originates from a middle-aged man with alopecia areata. Some clones in this sample may be carry-over from other donors' samples. The starting material was whole blood, obtained in connection with sensitization to the hapten diphenylcyclopropenone (DPC). The chain carries TRBV14 and TRBJ2-1; D unresolved. The CDR3 protein is CASSQGNFNEQFF. CDR3 coding DNA: TGTGCCAGCAGCCAAGGTAACTTCAATGAGCAGTTCTTC.